Listed here is a single TCR beta chain. Its cognate antigen has yet to be identified. Nothing much larger sits one base from this clone, and base qualities are not available. The cysteine opens and the phenylalanine closes a CDR3 of 14 amino acids. Only the CDR3 part of the read is kept: 42 bases, read in frame from the first base. V is cut back by 3 bases and J by 6 bases, with 5 bases in the junction unmatched. Sequences SGHNT (CDR1) and YENEEA (CDR2) are obtained from the germline V gene. This sample is part of a study of T cell responses to AZD1222 COVID-19 vaccine listed by TCRdb under 2021. In terms of the full investigation: AZD1222 recipients with second doses at about 4 weeks or about 12 weeks were pooled, because spike-specific TCR depth and breadth did not differ between schedules. TCR sequencing was performed for 230 to 250 trial participants, of whom 200 to 210 were given two doses of AZD1222 and around 26 were given two doses of MenACWY control vaccine. Trial participants were enrolled by age into 18-55, 56-69 and 70-plus year subgroups, with about 150, 28 and 57 TCR-sequenced participants respectively. What the work shows at the level of the full study, not this receptor alone: Spike-specific TCR breadth and depth rose significantly after two AZD1222 doses compared with day 0 and with MenACWY recipients. No day 14 peak-response samples were available, so repertoires were characterized only after the peak T cell response. Conclusions about previously exposed vaccinees are limited, since just 6 or 7 AZD1222 recipients were seropositive for SARS-CoV-2 at baseline. Reportedly, almost half of the unique spike-specific TCRs recognized epitopes lying outside the regions that are mutated in the B.1.351 and B.1.1.7 variants. In the small 56-69-year group, the increase in depth fell short of significance, most likely because of low power. The vaccine-associated CD4 TCRs covered the entire spike protein, and the dominant responses fell in regions 160-218 and 743-854. Most participants were white British and females outnumbered males, and the authors suggested that clonal diversity may have been underestimated.

The CDR3 regions of human TCRbeta chains were subjected to immunosequencing. As for the authors' bioinformatics: TCRs in the repertoires were matched against a reference library of SARS-CoV-2-specific TCRs that had been generated with the MIRA antigen-specificity platform. Breadth meant the fraction of unique TCRs that were SARS-CoV-2-associated, whereas depth meant the fraction of total T cells that were SARS-CoV-2-associated. Using the MIRA data, each spike-specific TCR was assigned both to the spike region to which the TCR was reactive and to a CD4 or CD8 class. Log10-transformed breadth and depth values were compared by one-way ANOVA with Sidak's multiple comparisons tests. This is the immuneACCESS table as TCRdb keeps it, with only in-frame sequences that have V and J called. A part of the clones is gone; compared with another copy, unresolved V genes explain less than half, and the rest is unexplained. D and trimming come from the DNA, and the V and J calls and clone size come from that table. The sample profile shows 25,000 to 35,000 clones; roughly 78% of them were found once. The top ten clones comprise 5.8% of the sample.

The time point tag for this specimen amounts to: baseline before first vaccination. Vaccinee samples were obtained from the UK trials COV001 and COV002, which included a single-blind randomized controlled phase 2/3 trial of AZD1222 (ChAdOx1 nCoV-19) in healthy adults. Trial participant PBMC samples were collected at day 0 and day 28 after the second dose for TCRbeta chain sequencing. The receptor was derived from an adult in good health. The sequencing here drew on peripheral blood, taken on day 0 of AZD1222 vaccination. The chain couples TRBV11-3 to TRBJ2-1; 7 middle bases align to TRBD2. The nucleotide sequence reads TGTGCCAGCAGCTTCGGCGGGAGCTCCAATGAGCAGTTCTTC. It encodes CASSFGGSSNEQFF.